These T cell receptor beta chains were read from a single sample in a study of T cell clonotyping in hematopoietic cell transplantation. The repertoire was sequenced with immunoSEQ multiplex PCR; TCRdb's copy has only in-frame clones and lacks some. The table lists 7,000 to 9,000 clones, 80% to 90% of them singletons, with 5.5% in the top ten. Sequencing used PBMCs, obtained 100 days after allogeneic stem cell transplant. These receptors were collected from a male patient in his fifties who had an allogeneic stem cell transplant from a related donor, so the T cells may come from the graft donor. Some clones in this sample may be carry-over from other donors' samples. The CDR3 runs from the conserved cysteine through the conserved F or W. D genes are given only for firm matches. Size values are once, few and many counts, or a class for expanded clones, and some rows have none.

d_call: TRBD1
j_call: TRBJ2-1
v_call: TRBV19
clone_size: -
cdr3_nt: TGTGCCAGTAGTATAGGGACAGGGATGTACGAGCAGTTCTTC
cdr3_aa: CASSIGTGMYEQFF

d_call: TRBD1
j_call: TRBJ2-7
v_call: TRBV11-2
clone_size: -
cdr3_nt: TGTGCCAGCAGCCTAAACGCCGGGGGACAGGGCTACGAGCAGTACTTC
cdr3_aa: CASSLNAGGQGYEQYF

d_call: -
j_call: TRBJ2-2
v_call: TRBV28
clone_size: -
cdr3_nt: TGTGCCATCCGCCGGGACGGGGAGCTGTTTTTT
cdr3_aa: CAIRRDGELFF

d_call: -
j_call: TRBJ2-7
v_call: TRBV6-1
clone_size: -
cdr3_nt: TGTGCCAGCAGTCTATACCGGGACTTAAAGGAGCAGTACTTC
cdr3_aa: CASSLYRDLKEQYF

d_call: -
j_call: TRBJ1-1
v_call: TRBV4-3
clone_size: -
cdr3_nt: TGCGCCAGCAGCCAAATTGGGAACACTGAAGCTTTCTTT
cdr3_aa: CASSQIGNTEAFF

d_call: TRBD1
j_call: TRBJ1-2
v_call: TRBV30
clone_size: -
cdr3_nt: TGTGCCGCACAGACAGGGTACTATGGCTACACCTTC
cdr3_aa: CAAQTGYYGYTF

d_call: -
j_call: TRBJ1-2
v_call: TRBV5-1
clone_size: -
cdr3_nt: TGCGCCAGCAGCTTGGGACCCTATGGCTACACCTTC
cdr3_aa: CASSLGPYGYTF

d_call: -
j_call: TRBJ2-2
v_call: TRBV6-6
clone_size: -
cdr3_nt: TGTGCCAGCAGTTACTGGGACGTAACCGGGGAGCTGTTTTTT
cdr3_aa: CASSYWDVTGELFF

d_call: TRBD1
j_call: TRBJ1-2
v_call: TRBV6-1
clone_size: -
cdr3_nt: TGTGCCAGCAGTGAACAGGGGGCGGCCTATGGCTACACCTTC
cdr3_aa: CASSEQGAAYGYTF

d_call: -
j_call: TRBJ2-7
v_call: TRBV30
clone_size: -
cdr3_nt: TGTGCCTGGAGTGTTTCAGGTATCTACGAGCAGTACTTC
cdr3_aa: CAWSVSGIYEQYF

d_call: TRBD2
j_call: TRBJ2-7
v_call: TRBV7-2
clone_size: -
cdr3_nt: TGTGCCAGCAGCTCCCAAGCGGGAGCGTTACACGAGCAGTACTTC
cdr3_aa: CASSSQAGALHEQYF

d_call: -
j_call: TRBJ1-1
v_call: TRBV6-6
clone_size: -
cdr3_nt: TGTGCCAGCAGTTCCGGACAGCACAACACTGAAGCTTTCTTT
cdr3_aa: CASSSGQHNTEAFF

d_call: -
j_call: TRBJ1-5
v_call: TRBV25-1
clone_size: -
cdr3_nt: TGTGCCAGCAGTGAATTTGCCGGGGAGAACCAGCCCCAGCATTTT
cdr3_aa: CASSEFAGENQPQHF

d_call: TRBD1
j_call: TRBJ1-5
v_call: TRBV5-1
clone_size: -
cdr3_nt: TGCGCCAGCAGCTTGGGGGACAGGGAAGGCAATCAGCCCCAGCATTTT
cdr3_aa: CASSLGDREGNQPQHF

d_call: TRBD1
j_call: TRBJ1-1
v_call: TRBV6-5
clone_size: -
cdr3_nt: TGTGCCAGCAGTTTCGGGGACAGGGTTGGTACTGAAGCTTTCTTT
cdr3_aa: CASSFGDRVGTEAFF

d_call: -
j_call: TRBJ2-7
v_call: TRBV4-1
clone_size: -
cdr3_nt: TGCGCCAGCAGCCAAGACCCGAACAGGTTCTCCTACGAGCAGTACTTC
cdr3_aa: CASSQDPNRFSYEQYF

d_call: -
j_call: TRBJ2-1
v_call: TRBV6-5
clone_size: -
cdr3_nt: TGTGCCAGCAGCCTGACAGGTAGCGAATTCAATGAGCAGTTCTTC
cdr3_aa: CASSLTGSEFNEQFF

d_call: TRBD1
j_call: TRBJ2-7
v_call: TRBV13
clone_size: -
cdr3_nt: TGTGCCAGCAGCTCAACAGGGGCCTACGAGCAGTACTTC
cdr3_aa: CASSSTGAYEQYF

d_call: -
j_call: TRBJ2-7
v_call: TRBV28
clone_size: -
cdr3_nt: TGTGCCAGCAGTCCCCCCAGGACAAAAACGTACGAGCAGTACTTC
cdr3_aa: CASSPPRTKTYEQYF

d_call: -
j_call: TRBJ1-6
v_call: TRBV28
clone_size: -
cdr3_nt: TGTGCCAGCAGCTCCGGGACAACGTATAATTCACCCCTCCACTTT
cdr3_aa: CASSSGTTYNSPLHF

d_call: TRBD2
j_call: TRBJ2-7
v_call: TRBV6-5
clone_size: -
cdr3_nt: TGTGCCAGCAGTTACTCTACTAGCGGGCCCTACGAGCAGTACTTC
cdr3_aa: CASSYSTSGPYEQYF

d_call: TRBD1
j_call: TRBJ1-6
v_call: TRBV2
clone_size: -
cdr3_nt: TGTGCCAGCAGTGGGACAGGTTATTTTAATTCACCCCTCCACTTT
cdr3_aa: CASSGTGYFNSPLHF

d_call: TRBD1
j_call: TRBJ1-1
v_call: TRBV5-1
clone_size: -
cdr3_nt: TGCGCCAGCAGCGGGACAGCCCAGAACACTGAAGCTTTCTTT
cdr3_aa: CASSGTAQNTEAFF

d_call: TRBD1
j_call: TRBJ1-2
v_call: TRBV4-1
clone_size: -
cdr3_nt: TGCGCCAGCAGCCAAGAAGCGACAGGGGGCTCTGGCTACACCTTC
cdr3_aa: CASSQEATGGSGYTF

d_call: TRBD2
j_call: TRBJ2-7
v_call: TRBV28
clone_size: -
cdr3_nt: TGTGCCAGCAGTCCACAAAGACTAGCGGGCTACGAGCAGTACTTC
cdr3_aa: CASSPQRLAGYEQYF

d_call: -
j_call: TRBJ1-3
v_call: TRBV2
clone_size: -
cdr3_nt: TGTGCCAGCAGTGATCAAGGTGAATTTGGAAACACCATATATTTT
cdr3_aa: CASSDQGEFGNTIYF

d_call: -
j_call: TRBJ1-5
v_call: TRBV7-9
clone_size: few
cdr3_nt: TGTGCCAGCAGCTTAGGGAGTCAGCCCCAGCATTTT
cdr3_aa: CASSLGSQPQHF

d_call: -
j_call: TRBJ2-5
v_call: TRBV10-3
clone_size: -
cdr3_nt: TGTGCCATCAGTGTCGCGTTTGGCGGGGCAGAGACCCAGTACTTC
cdr3_aa: CAISVAFGGAETQYF

d_call: -
j_call: TRBJ1-2
v_call: TRBV5-4
clone_size: -
cdr3_nt: TGTGCCAGCAACTTAGGGGGGGCCTATGGCTACACCTTC
cdr3_aa: CASNLGGAYGYTF

d_call: -
j_call: TRBJ2-3
v_call: TRBV4-1
clone_size: -
cdr3_nt: TGCGCCAGCAGCCAAGTTATCGTAGCGAACACAGATACGCAGTATTTT
cdr3_aa: CASSQVIVANTDTQYF

d_call: -
j_call: TRBJ1-5
v_call: TRBV10-1
clone_size: few
cdr3_nt: TGCGCCAGCAGTGAGTATTATCAGCCCCAGCATTTT
cdr3_aa: CASSEYYQPQHF

d_call: TRBD1
j_call: TRBJ1-2
v_call: TRBV6-5
clone_size: -
cdr3_nt: TGTGCCAGCACCAGGGGGGAATTTGGCTACACCTTC
cdr3_aa: CASTRGEFGYTF

d_call: -
j_call: TRBJ1-1
v_call: TRBV10-3
clone_size: few
cdr3_nt: TGTGCCATCAGTGTGGGAATCACTGAAGCTTTCTTT
cdr3_aa: CAISVGITEAFF

d_call: TRBD2
j_call: TRBJ2-5
v_call: TRBV27
clone_size: -
cdr3_nt: TGTGCCAGTTCTTCCGGGACTAGCCTAACCGGCCAGTACTTC
cdr3_aa: CASSSGTSLTGQYF

d_call: -
j_call: TRBJ1-5
v_call: TRBV30
clone_size: -
cdr3_nt: TGTGCCTGGAGTCGACAGTCAGGGCAGCCCCAGCATTTT
cdr3_aa: CAWSRQSGQPQHF

d_call: TRBD1
j_call: TRBJ2-7
v_call: TRBV30
clone_size: -
cdr3_nt: TGTGCCTGGAGTTCTGGGACAGATTCCTCCTACGAGCAGTACTTC
cdr3_aa: CAWSSGTDSSYEQYF

d_call: -
j_call: TRBJ2-6
v_call: TRBV2
clone_size: -
cdr3_nt: TGTGCCAGCACCCAACGGGGTTCTAGGGCCAACGTCCTGACTTTC
cdr3_aa: CASTQRGSRANVLTF

d_call: TRBD2
j_call: TRBJ2-3
v_call: TRBV5-4
clone_size: -
cdr3_nt: TGTGCCAGCAGCTTGGGGGCGGGAGTGGCAGATACGCAGTATTTT
cdr3_aa: CASSLGAGVADTQYF

d_call: TRBD1
j_call: TRBJ1-2
v_call: TRBV9
clone_size: -
cdr3_nt: TGTGCCAGCAGTGAGGGAGGGGGCCGGGTTCGGACTGGCTACACCTTC
cdr3_aa: CASSEGGGRVRTGYTF

d_call: TRBD1
j_call: TRBJ1-1
v_call: TRBV29-1
clone_size: -
cdr3_nt: TGCAGCGTTGAAGGTGGGACAGGCCACACTGAAGCTTTCTTT
cdr3_aa: CSVEGGTGHTEAFF

d_call: -
j_call: TRBJ1-1
v_call: TRBV2
clone_size: -
cdr3_nt: TGTGCCAGCAGTGAAGACAGGGAGGCCCTGAACACTGAAGCTTTCTTT
cdr3_aa: CASSEDREALNTEAFF

d_call: TRBD2
j_call: TRBJ2-2
v_call: TRBV2
clone_size: -
cdr3_nt: TGTGCCAGCAGGGGGAGGGCAGGGCCGAGCACCGGGGAGCTGCTTTTT
cdr3_aa: CASRGRAGPSTGELLF

d_call: -
j_call: TRBJ2-1
v_call: TRBV27
clone_size: -
cdr3_nt: TGTGCCAGCAGTTTAACCGGGAGCTCCTACAATGAGCAGTTCTTC
cdr3_aa: CASSLTGSSYNEQFF

d_call: TRBD1
j_call: TRBJ1-5
v_call: TRBV4-1
clone_size: -
cdr3_nt: TGCGCCAGCAGCCAAGCGGACAGGGGGAGTCAGCCCCAGCATTTT
cdr3_aa: CASSQADRGSQPQHF

d_call: TRBD1
j_call: TRBJ1-1
v_call: TRBV9
clone_size: -
cdr3_nt: TGTGCCAGCAGGGAGGGGGAGGGGACAGCCCGAGAAGCTTTCTTT
cdr3_aa: CASREGEGTAREAFF

d_call: -
j_call: TRBJ1-4
v_call: TRBV6-6
clone_size: -
cdr3_nt: TGTGCCAGCCCCTACAGGGCCCGGAATGAAAAACTGTTTTTT
cdr3_aa: CASPYRARNEKLFF

d_call: -
j_call: TRBJ1-4
v_call: TRBV7-8
clone_size: few
cdr3_nt: TGTGCCAGCAGCTTCGCTCCAACTAATGAAAAACTGTTTTTT
cdr3_aa: CASSFAPTNEKLFF

d_call: -
j_call: TRBJ2-2
v_call: TRBV14
clone_size: -
cdr3_nt: TGTGCCAGCAGCCAAGATTTATTCGGGGGCTTAATTGGCACCGGGGAGCTGTTTTTT
cdr3_aa: CASSQDLFGGLIGTGELFF

d_call: -
j_call: TRBJ1-2
v_call: TRBV5-6
clone_size: -
cdr3_nt: TGTGCCAGCAGCGCAGGGGTTAACTATGGCTACACCTTC
cdr3_aa: CASSAGVNYGYTF

d_call: TRBD2
j_call: TRBJ2-3
v_call: TRBV30
clone_size: -
cdr3_nt: TGTGCCTGGAGTAGACTAGCGGGGTCGGATACGCAGTATTTT
cdr3_aa: CAWSRLAGSDTQYF

d_call: -
j_call: TRBJ1-2
v_call: TRBV5-4
clone_size: -
cdr3_nt: TGTGCCAGCAGTTCTTGGGCGGACAGCGGCTACACCTTC
cdr3_aa: CASSSWADSGYTF

d_call: -
j_call: TRBJ2-5
v_call: TRBV4-3
clone_size: -
cdr3_nt: TGCGCCAGCAGCCAAGATTATCAGGGGGGGAAGACCCAGTACTTC
cdr3_aa: CASSQDYQGGKTQYF

d_call: -
j_call: TRBJ2-3
v_call: TRBV30
clone_size: -
cdr3_nt: TGTGCCTGCAGCGCCACAGATACGCAGTATTTT
cdr3_aa: CACSATDTQYF

d_call: -
j_call: TRBJ1-2
v_call: TRBV7-9
clone_size: -
cdr3_nt: TGTGCCAGCAGCTTAGCTGGGACCTATGGCTACACCTTC
cdr3_aa: CASSLAGTYGYTF

d_call: -
j_call: TRBJ1-5
v_call: TRBV2
clone_size: -
cdr3_nt: TGTGCCAGCAGTGACAATTCAGGGATGGAGCAGCCCCAGCATTTT
cdr3_aa: CASSDNSGMEQPQHF

d_call: TRBD2
j_call: TRBJ2-1
v_call: TRBV7-3
clone_size: -
cdr3_nt: TGTGCCAGCAGCCAGGGACTAGCGACCTACAATGAGCAGTTCTTC
cdr3_aa: CASSQGLATYNEQFF

d_call: TRBD1
j_call: TRBJ1-2
v_call: TRBV6-5
clone_size: -
cdr3_nt: TGTGCCAGCAGTTTGACAGGGGGTTTTTTGGGCTATGGCTACACCTTC
cdr3_aa: CASSLTGGFLGYGYTF

d_call: -
j_call: TRBJ2-7
v_call: TRBV29-1
clone_size: -
cdr3_nt: TGCAGCGCCTGGGGCGGGGACCCTTACGAGCAGTACTTC
cdr3_aa: CSAWGGDPYEQYF